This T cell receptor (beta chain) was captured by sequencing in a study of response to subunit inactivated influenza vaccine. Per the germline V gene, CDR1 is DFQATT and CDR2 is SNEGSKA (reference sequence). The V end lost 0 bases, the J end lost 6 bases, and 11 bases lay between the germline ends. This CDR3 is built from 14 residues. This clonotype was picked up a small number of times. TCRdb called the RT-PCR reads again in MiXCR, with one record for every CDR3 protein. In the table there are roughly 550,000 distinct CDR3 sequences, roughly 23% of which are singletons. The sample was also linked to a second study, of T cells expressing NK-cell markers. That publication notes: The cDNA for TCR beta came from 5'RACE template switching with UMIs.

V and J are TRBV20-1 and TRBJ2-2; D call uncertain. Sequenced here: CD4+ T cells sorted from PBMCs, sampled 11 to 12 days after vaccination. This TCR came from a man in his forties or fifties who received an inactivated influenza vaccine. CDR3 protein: CSARDSSRPGELFF. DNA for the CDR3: TGCAGTGCTAGAGATAGTAGCCGTCCCGGGGAGCTGTTTTTT.